This T cell receptor (beta chain) emerged from a study of T cell repertoires in cytomegalovirus infection. Across the whole study: Public TCR beta signature analysis indicated the presence of both CMV infection and matching HLA type.

TCRdb analysed the reads with MiXCR anew, one entry per CDR3 protein. The repertoire includes approximately 400,000 distinct CDR3 sequences, under 40% of them detected once, and roughly 13% sits in the top ten. General study results and limits: Across the ex vivo response, the dominant clonotypes were HLA-C-restricted CMV-specific TCR beta clonotypes.

Note on this clonotype: Its antigen is still unknown.

The receptor was isolated from a human donor in good health (CMV status not recorded). Some clones in this sample may be carry-over from other donors' samples. The specimen was PBMCs.

The CDR3 is CASTLTPGTTNTGELFF. As DNA, the CDR3 is TGCGCCAGCACCTTAACGCCGGGGACTACGAACACCGGGGAGCTGTTTTTT. The V and J genes are TRBV5-1 and TRBJ2-2; 7 positions agree with TRBD2. The trim removed 6 bases at V and 0 bases at J, leaving 11 bases unmatched. The CDR3 covers 17 residues. Looked up from germline, CDR1 is SGHRS and CDR2 is YFSETQ.